This section outlines one T cell receptor beta chain sequence together with its context. Its antigen is as yet unknown. This record belongs to a study of CD8 T cells in ankylosing spondylitis. The study, taken as a whole, reports: Clones that were linked to disease were CD8+ and were relatively rare in peripheral blood. Clones tied to disease were said to be significantly enriched in matched ankylosing spondylitis synovial fluid. Some of the motif variants had earlier been found in reactive arthritis patients' fluid and blood. Ankylosing spondylitis blood seemed to carry a telltale TCR beta motif made of roughly 8 highly homologous variants.

CDR3 length: 14 residues. The germline V and J ends were trimmed by 6 bases and 1 base, with 10 bases remaining between them. Quantitative barcoded 5'-RACE was used to prepare TCR beta libraries. TCRdb itself ran the 5' RACE reads through MiXCR, one entry per CDR3 protein. The table includes under 950,000 distinct CDR3 sequences, over 15% detected once. This TCR came from a male donor with ankylosing spondylitis. The genes are TRBV12-3 or TRBV12-4 and TRBJ1-5, with a weak D call TRBD1 (5 bases). The material sequenced was blood, either unsorted or a sorted T cell fraction (not recorded which). CDR3 region: CASSSWGSNQPQHF. CDR3 nucleotide sequence: TGTGCCAGCAGCTCCTGGGGGAGCAATCAGCCCCAGCATTTT.